The clone carrying this T cell receptor beta chain was picked up many times. Additional DNA sequences in this sample encode the identical CDR3. No patient received treatment before thyroid surgery. The data originate from a study of metastatic and nonmetastatic thyroid tumors. Whole-study context: Repertoires from malignant and benign thyroid patients were compared across blood and tumor or nodule tissue.

Using MiXCR, TCRdb re-called clones from the PCR reads. This sample has tens of thousands of clones, with 15% to 20% found just once. The CDR3 consists of 11 residues. Germline assignment: CDR1 SEHNR and CDR2 FQNEAQ (reference sequence). The V end lost 5 bases, the J end lost 7 bases, and 8 bases lay between the germline ends. The chain combines TRBV7-9 with TRBJ1-1, with unresolved D. Material for sequencing was blood. This clonotype originated in a male donor with papillary thyroid cancer or a benign thyroid nodule (not recorded which). Some clones in this sample may be carry-over from other donors' samples. CDR3 sequence: CASSGSLEAFF. CDR3 DNA sequence: TGTGCCAGCAGCGGCTCCCTTGAAGCTTTCTTT.